These T cell receptor beta chains were read from a single sample in a study of blood T cell repertoires in COVID-19. Assay: immunoSEQ multiplex PCR; the TCRdb copy retains only in-frame clones and omits some. The sample records 95,000 to 150,000 clones, about 80% being singletons. The sequencing sample was made of peripheral blood. These receptors came from a woman aged 50 to 60 with acute or convalescent COVID-19. Each CDR3 is given with its conserved first and last residue. The D gene is left open where the match is weak. Not every row has a clone size; where given, it reads once, few, many or a size class.

>-|TRBD2|TRBJ2-2|TRBV19
CASSTFPRGGTGELFF
TGTGCCAGTAGTACCTTTCCTCGGGGGGGCACCGGGGAGCTGTTTTTT
>-|TRBD1|TRBJ1-1|TRBV6-5
CASRRQGRNTEAFF
TGTGCCAGCAGAAGACAGGGGAGGAACACTGAAGCTTTCTTT
>-|-|TRBJ2-7|TRBV9
CASSVGGDGEQYF
TGTGCCAGCAGCGTAGGGGGGGATGGCGAGCAGTACTTC
>few|TRBD1|TRBJ1-2|TRBV7-9
CASSRGTGGRSNYGYTF
TGTGCCAGCAGCCGTGGGACAGGGGGTCGTTCAAACTATGGCTACACCTTC
>-|TRBD1|TRBJ2-7|TRBV7-9
CASSLGEGQGRNEQYF
TGTGCCAGCAGCTTAGGGGAAGGACAGGGGCGCAACGAGCAGTACTTC
>once|-|TRBJ2-6|TRBV18
CASSPALAGTGANVLTF
TGTGCCAGCTCACCAGCTTTGGCAGGGACTGGGGCCAACGTCCTGACTTTC
>-|-|TRBJ1-1|TRBV14
CASSARLGRTEAFF
TGTGCCAGCAGCGCGAGACTGGGGCGGACTGAAGCTTTCTTT
>-|TRBD1|TRBJ1-5|TRBV6-5
CASSRTGSNQPQHF
TGTGCCAGCAGCAGGACAGGTAGCAATCAGCCCCAGCATTTT
>once|TRBD2|TRBJ2-7|TRBV10-3
CAISVGLAGVVYF
TGTGCCATCAGTGTGGGACTAGCGGGAGTCGTGTACTTC
>once|TRBD1|TRBJ2-2|TRBV29-1
CSAGSGQGASAGELFF
TGCAGCGCCGGATCTGGACAGGGGGCTTCGGCCGGGGAGCTGTTTTTT
>-|TRBD2|TRBJ2-1|TRBV27
CASKSLAGLPLYNEQFF
TGTGCCAGCAAATCGCTAGCGGGGCTCCCACTTTACAATGAGCAGTTCTTC
>-|TRBD2|TRBJ2-5|TRBV4-2
CASSARTSGNLQETQYF
TGTGCCAGCAGCGCCCGGACTAGCGGGAATCTACAAGAGACCCAGTACTTC
>-|-|TRBJ1-4|TRBV11-2
CASSVGGLELFF
TGTGCCAGCAGCGTGGGGGGTTTAGAACTGTTTTTT
>-|-|TRBJ2-2|TRBV18
CASSPRTGTGELFF
TGTGCCAGCTCACCACGCACAGGCACCGGGGAGCTGTTTTTT
>-|-|TRBJ1-1|TRBV30
CAWEDSLNTEAFF
TGTGCCTGGGAAGACAGCCTGAACACTGAAGCTTTCTTT